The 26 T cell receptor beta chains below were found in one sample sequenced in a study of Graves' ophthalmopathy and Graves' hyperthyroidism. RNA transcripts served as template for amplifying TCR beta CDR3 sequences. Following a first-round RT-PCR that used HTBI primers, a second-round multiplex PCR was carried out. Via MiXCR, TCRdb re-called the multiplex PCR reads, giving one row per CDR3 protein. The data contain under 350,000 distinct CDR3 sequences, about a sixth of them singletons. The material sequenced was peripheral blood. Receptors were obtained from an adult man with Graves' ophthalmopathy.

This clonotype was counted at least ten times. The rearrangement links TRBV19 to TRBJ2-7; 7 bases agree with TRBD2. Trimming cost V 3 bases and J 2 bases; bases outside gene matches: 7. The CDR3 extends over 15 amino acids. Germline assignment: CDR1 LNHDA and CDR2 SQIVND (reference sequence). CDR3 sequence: CASSIFGGSPYEQYF. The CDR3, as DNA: TGTGCCAGTAGTATCTTCGGGGGGTCCCCCTACGAGCAGTACTTC.

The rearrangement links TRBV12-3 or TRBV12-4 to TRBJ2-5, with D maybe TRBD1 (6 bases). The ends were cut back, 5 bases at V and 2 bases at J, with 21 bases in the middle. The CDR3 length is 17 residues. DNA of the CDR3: TGTGCCAGCAGTCCCTCGACGGCAGGGGCGCAACAAGAGACCCAGTACTTC. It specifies CASSPSTAGAQQETQYF.

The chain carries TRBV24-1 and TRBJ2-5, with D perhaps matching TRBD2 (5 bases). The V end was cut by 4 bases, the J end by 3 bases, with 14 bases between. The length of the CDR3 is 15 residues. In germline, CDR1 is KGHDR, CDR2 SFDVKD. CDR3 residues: CATSDPASMEETQYF. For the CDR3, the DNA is TGTGCCACCAGTGACCCGGCTAGCATGGAAGAGACCCAGTACTTC.

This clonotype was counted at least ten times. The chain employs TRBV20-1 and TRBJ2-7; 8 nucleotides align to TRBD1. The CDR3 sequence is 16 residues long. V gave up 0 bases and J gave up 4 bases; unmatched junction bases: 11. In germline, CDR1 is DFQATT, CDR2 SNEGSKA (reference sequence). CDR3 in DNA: TGCAGTGCTAGAGATATCATAGGGCAGGGGGCGTACGAGCAGTACTTC. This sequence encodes CSARDIIGQGAYEQYF.

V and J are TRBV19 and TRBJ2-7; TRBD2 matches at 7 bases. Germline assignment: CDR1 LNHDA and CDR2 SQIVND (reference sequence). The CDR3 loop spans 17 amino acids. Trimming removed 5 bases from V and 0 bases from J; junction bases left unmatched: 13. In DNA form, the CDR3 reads TGTGCCAGTAGTCCCGGGCTAGCGGAACCTCACTCCTACGAGCAGTACTTC. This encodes CASSPGLAEPHSYEQYF.

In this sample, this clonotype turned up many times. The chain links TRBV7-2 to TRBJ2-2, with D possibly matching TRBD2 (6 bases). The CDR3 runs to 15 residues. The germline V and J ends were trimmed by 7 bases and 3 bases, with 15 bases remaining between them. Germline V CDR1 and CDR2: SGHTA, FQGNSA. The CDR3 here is CASKRRLADTGELFF. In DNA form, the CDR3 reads TGTGCCAGCAAGAGACGATTAGCGGACACCGGGGAGCTGTTTTTT. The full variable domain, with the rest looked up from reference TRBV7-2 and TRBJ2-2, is GAGVSQSPSNKVTEKGKDVELRCDPISGHTALYWYRQSLGQGLEFLIYFQGNSAPDKSGLPSDRFSAERTGGSVSTLTIQRTQQEDSAVYLCASKRRLADTGELFFGEGSRLTVL.

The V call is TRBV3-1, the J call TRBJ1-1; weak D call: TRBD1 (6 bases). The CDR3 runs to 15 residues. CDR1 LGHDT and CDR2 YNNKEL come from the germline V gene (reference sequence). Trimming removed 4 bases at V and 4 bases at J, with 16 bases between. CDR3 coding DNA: TGTGCCAGCAGCCCTCGGGCGGGGGCTGGCACTGAAGCTTTCTTT. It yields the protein CASSPRAGAGTEAFF.

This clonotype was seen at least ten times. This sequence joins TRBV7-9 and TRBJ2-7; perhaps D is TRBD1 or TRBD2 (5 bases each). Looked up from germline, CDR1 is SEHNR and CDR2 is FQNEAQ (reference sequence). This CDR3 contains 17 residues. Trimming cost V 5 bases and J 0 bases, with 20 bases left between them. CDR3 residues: CASSPDRRTRYSYEQYF. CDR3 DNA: TGTGCCAGCAGCCCTGACCGGAGGACACGTTACTCCTACGAGCAGTACTTC.

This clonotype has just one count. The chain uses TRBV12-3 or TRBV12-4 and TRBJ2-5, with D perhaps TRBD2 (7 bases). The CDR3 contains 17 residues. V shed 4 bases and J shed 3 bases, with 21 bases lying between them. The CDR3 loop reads CASSYSSGGSSEETQYF. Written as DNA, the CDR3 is TGTGCCAGCAGTTACTCGTCGGGGGGCAGCTCGGAAGAGACCCAGTACTTC.

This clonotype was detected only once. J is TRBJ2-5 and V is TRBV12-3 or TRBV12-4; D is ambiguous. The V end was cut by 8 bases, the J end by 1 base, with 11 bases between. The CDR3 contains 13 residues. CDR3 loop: CASLVGRQETQYF. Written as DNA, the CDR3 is TGTGCCAGCCTGGTCGGCCGCCAAGAGACCCAGTACTTC.

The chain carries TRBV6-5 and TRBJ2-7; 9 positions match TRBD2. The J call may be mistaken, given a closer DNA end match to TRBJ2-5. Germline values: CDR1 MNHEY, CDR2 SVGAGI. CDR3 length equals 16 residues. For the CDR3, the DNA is TGTGCCAGCAGTTACGGCCAAGCGGGAGGTGAAGGGACCCAGTACTTC. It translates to CASSYGQAGGEGTQYF.

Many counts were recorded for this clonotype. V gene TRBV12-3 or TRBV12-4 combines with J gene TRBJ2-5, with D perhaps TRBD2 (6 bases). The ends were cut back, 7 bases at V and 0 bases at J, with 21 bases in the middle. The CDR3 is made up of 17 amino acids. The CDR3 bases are TGTGCCAGCAAATTGGCCCCCGTCGCGGGGAACCAAGAGACCCAGTACTTC. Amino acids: CASKLAPVAGNQETQYF.

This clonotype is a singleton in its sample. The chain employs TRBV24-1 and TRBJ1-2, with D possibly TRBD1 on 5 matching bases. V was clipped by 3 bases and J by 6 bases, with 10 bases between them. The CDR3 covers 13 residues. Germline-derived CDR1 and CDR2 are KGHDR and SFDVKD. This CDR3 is CATSDEPGDGYTF. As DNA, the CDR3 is TGTGCCACCAGTGATGAACCGGGGGATGGCTACACCTTC.

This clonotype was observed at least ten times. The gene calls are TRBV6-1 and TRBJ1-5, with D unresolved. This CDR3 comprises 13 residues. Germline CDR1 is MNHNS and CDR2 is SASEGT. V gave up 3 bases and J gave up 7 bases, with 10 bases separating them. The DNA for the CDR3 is TGTGCCAGCAGTGAGATAGGGCACCAGCCCCAGCATTTT. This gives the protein CASSEIGHQPQHF.

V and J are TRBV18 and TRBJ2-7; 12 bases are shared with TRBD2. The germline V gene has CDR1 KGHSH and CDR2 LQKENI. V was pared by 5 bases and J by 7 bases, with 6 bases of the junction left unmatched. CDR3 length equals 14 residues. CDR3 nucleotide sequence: TGTGCCAGCTCAAGACTAGCGGGAGACCCGGAGCAGTACTTC. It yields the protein CASSRLAGDPEQYF.

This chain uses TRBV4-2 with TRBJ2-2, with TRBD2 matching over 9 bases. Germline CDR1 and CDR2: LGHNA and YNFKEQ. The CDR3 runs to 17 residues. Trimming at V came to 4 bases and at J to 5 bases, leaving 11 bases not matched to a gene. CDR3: CASSPQGRGGRTGELFF. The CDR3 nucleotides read TGTGCCAGCAGCCCCCAGGGGCGGGGGGGCCGGACCGGGGAGCTGTTTTTT.

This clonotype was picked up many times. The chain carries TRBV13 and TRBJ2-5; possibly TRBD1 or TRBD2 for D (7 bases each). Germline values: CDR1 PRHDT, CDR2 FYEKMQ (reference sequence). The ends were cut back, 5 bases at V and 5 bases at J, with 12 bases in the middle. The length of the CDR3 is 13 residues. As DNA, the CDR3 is TGTGCCAGCAGCCAGGGGGGGCCGGAGACCCAGTACTTC. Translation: CASSQGGPETQYF.

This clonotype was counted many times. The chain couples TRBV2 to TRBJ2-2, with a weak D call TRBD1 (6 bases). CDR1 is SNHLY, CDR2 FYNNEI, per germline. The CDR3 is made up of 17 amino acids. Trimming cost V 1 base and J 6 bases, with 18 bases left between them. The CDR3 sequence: CASSEGVDSRIAGELFF. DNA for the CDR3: TGTGCCAGCAGTGAAGGGGTGGACAGCCGTATCGCCGGGGAGCTGTTTTTT. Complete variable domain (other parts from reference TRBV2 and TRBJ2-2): EPEVTQTPSHQVTQMGQEVILRCVPISNHLYFYWYRQILGQKVEFLVSFYNNEISEKSEIFDDQFSVERPDGSNFTLKIRSTKLEDSAMYFCASSEGVDSRIAGELFFGEGSRLTVL.

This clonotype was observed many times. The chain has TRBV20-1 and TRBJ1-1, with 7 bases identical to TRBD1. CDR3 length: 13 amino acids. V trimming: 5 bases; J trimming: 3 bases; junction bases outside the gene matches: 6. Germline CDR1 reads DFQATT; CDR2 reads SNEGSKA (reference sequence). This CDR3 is CSASRDRHTEAFF. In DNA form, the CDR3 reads TGCAGTGCTTCCCGGGACAGACACACTGAAGCTTTCTTT.

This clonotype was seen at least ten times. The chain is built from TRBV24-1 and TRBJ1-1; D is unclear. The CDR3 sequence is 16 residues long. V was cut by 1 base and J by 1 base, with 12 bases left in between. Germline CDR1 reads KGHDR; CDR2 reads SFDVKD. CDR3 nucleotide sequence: TGTGCCACCAGTGATTTTAGGTTAGGCGAGAACACTGAAGCTTTCTTT. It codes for CATSDFRLGENTEAFF.

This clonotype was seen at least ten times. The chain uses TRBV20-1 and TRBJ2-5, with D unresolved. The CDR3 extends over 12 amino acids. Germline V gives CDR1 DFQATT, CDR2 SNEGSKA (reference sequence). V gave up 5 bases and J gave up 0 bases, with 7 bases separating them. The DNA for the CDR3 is TGCAGTGCTCAGCCGTACCAAGAGACCCAGTACTTC. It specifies CSAQPYQETQYF.

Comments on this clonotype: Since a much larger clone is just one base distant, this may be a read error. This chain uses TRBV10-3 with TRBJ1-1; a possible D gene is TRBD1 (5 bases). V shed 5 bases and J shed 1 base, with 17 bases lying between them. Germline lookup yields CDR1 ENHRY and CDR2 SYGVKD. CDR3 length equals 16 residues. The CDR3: CAISYPPGQGNTEAFF. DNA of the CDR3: TGTGCCATCAGTTACCCCCCCGGGCAGGGGAACACTGAAGCTTTCTTT.

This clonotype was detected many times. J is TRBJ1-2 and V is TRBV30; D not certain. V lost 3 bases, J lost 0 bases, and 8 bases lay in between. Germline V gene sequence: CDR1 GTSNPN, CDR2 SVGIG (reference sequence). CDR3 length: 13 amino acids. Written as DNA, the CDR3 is TGTGCCTGGAGCTATAGGGCTAACTATGGCTACACCTTC. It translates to CAWSYRANYGYTF.

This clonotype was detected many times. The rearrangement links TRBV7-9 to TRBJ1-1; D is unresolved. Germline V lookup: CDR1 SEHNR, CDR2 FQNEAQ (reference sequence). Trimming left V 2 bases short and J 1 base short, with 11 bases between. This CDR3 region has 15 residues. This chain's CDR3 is CASSLSSSPNTEAFF. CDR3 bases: TGTGCCAGCAGCTTATCCTCCTCGCCGAACACTGAAGCTTTCTTT.

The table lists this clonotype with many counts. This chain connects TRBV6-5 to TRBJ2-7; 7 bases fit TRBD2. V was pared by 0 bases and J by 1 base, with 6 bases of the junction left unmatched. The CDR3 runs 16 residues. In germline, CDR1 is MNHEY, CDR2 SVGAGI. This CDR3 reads CASSYSLAGPSYEQYF. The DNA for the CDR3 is TGTGCCAGCAGTTACTCGTTAGCGGGCCCTTCCTACGAGCAGTACTTC.

The CDR3 here is CASSEDRLRETQYF. The DNA for the CDR3 is TGTGCCAGCAGTGAGGACAGGCTTCGCGAGACCCAGTACTTC. This rearrangement joins TRBV6-1 to TRBJ2-5; TRBD1 matches 7 bases. The CDR3 spans 14 residues. The germline V gene encodes CDR1 MNHNS and CDR2 SASEGT. The trim removed 3 bases at V and 5 bases at J, leaving 6 bases unmatched.